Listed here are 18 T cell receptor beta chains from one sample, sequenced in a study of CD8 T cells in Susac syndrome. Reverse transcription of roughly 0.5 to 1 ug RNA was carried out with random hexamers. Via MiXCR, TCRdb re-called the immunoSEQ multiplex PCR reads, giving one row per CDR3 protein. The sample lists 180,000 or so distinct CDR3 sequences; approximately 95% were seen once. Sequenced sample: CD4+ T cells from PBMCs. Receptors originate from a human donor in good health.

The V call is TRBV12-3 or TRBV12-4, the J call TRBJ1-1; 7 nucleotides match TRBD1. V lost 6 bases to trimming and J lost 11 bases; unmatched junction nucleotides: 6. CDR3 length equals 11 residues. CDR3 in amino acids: CASSPTGMAFF. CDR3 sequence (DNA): TGTGCCAGCAGCCCGACAGGGATGGCTTTCTTT.

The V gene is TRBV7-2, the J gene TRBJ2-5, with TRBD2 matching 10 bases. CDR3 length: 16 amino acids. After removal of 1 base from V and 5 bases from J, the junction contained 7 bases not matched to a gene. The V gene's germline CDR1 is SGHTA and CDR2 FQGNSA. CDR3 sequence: CASSLEASGSGETQYF. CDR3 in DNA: TGTGCCAGCAGCTTAGAGGCTAGCGGGAGTGGCGAGACCCAGTACTTC.

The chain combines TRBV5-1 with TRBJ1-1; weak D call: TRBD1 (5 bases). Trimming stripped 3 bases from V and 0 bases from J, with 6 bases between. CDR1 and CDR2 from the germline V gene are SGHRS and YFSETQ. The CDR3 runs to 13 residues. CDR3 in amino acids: CASSWGVNTEAFF. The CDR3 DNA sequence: TGCGCCAGCAGCTGGGGGGTGAACACTGAAGCTTTCTTT.

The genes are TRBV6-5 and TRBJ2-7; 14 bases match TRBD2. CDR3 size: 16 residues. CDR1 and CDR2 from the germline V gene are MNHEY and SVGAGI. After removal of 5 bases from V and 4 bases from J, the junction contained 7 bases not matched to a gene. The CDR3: CASSHRLAGGPYEQYF. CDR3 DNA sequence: TGTGCCAGCAGTCACCGACTAGCGGGAGGGCCATACGAGCAGTACTTC.

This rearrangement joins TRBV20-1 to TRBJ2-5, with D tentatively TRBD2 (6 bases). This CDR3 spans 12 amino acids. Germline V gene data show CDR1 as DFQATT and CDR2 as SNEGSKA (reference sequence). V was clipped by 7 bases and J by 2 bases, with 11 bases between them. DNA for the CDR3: TGCAGTGATGGGACTGTGCAAGAGACCCAGTACTTC. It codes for CSDGTVQETQYF.

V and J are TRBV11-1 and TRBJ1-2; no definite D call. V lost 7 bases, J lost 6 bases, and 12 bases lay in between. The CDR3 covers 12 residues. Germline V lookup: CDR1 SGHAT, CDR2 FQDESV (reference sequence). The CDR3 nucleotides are TGTGCCAGCAATGGAGGGCGGGATGGCTACACCTTC. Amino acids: CASNGGRDGYTF.

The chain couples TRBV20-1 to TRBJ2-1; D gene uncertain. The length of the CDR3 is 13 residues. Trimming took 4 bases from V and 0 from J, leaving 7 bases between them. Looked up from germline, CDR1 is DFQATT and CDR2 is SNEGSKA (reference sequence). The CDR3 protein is CSAKSSSYNEQFF. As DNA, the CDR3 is TGCAGTGCTAAATCCAGCTCCTACAATGAGCAGTTCTTC.

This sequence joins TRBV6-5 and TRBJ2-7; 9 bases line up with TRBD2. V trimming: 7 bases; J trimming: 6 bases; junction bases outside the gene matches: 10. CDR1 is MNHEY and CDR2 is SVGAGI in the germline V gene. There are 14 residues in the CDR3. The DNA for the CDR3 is TGTGCCAGCACCCACGAGTCTAGCGGGACCGAGCAGTACTTC. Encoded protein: CASTHESSGTEQYF.

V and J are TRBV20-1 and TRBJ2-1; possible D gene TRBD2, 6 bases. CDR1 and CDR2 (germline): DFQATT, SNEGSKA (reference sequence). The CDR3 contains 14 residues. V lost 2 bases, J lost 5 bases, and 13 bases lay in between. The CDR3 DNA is TGCAGTGCTAGATATAGCGGAGCCGACAATGAGCAGTTCTTC. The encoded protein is CSARYSGADNEQFF.

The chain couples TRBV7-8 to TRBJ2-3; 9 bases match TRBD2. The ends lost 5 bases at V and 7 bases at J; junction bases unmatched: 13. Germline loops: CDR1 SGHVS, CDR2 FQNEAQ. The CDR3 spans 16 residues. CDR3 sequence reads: CASSPVAGVSRYTQYF. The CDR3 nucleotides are TGTGCCAGCAGCCCTGTAGCGGGAGTGAGTAGGTATACGCAGTATTTT.

CDR3 sequence (DNA): TGTGCCAGTAGTATAGATCCGGCCGTCGGCGGGGTGTACCAAGAGACCCAGTACTTC. Residues: CASSIDPAVGGVYQETQYF. The chain combines TRBV19 with TRBJ2-5, with D perhaps TRBD2 (6 bases). Trimming cost V 0 bases and J 0 bases, with 20 bases left between them. Germline values: CDR1 LNHDA, CDR2 SQIVND (reference sequence). The CDR3 covers 19 residues.

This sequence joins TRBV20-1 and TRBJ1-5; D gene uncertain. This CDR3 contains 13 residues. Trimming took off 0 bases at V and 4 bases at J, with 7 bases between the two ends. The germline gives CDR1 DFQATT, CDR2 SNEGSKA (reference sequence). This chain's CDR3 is CSARDLGNQPQHF. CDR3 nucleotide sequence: TGCAGTGCTAGAGATCTAGGTAATCAGCCCCAGCATTTT.

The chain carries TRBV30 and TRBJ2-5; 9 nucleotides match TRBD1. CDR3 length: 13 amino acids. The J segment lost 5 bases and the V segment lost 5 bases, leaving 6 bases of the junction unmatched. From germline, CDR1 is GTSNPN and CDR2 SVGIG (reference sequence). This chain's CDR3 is CAWGTGGGETQYF. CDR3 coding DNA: TGTGCCTGGGGAACAGGGGGCGGCGAGACCCAGTACTTC.

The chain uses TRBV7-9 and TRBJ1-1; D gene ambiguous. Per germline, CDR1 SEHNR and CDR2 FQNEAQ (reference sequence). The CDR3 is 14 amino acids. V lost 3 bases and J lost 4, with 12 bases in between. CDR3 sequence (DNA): TGTGCCAGCAGCTTGTCGGTCGTTGGCACTGAAGCTTTCTTT. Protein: CASSLSVVGTEAFF.

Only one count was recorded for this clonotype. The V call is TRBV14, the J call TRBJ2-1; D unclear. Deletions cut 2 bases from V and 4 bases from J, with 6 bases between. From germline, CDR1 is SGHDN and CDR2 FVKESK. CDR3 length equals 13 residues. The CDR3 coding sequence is TGTGCCAGCAGCCAAAAGGCTTACAATGAGCAGTTCTTC. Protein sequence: CASSQKAYNEQFF.

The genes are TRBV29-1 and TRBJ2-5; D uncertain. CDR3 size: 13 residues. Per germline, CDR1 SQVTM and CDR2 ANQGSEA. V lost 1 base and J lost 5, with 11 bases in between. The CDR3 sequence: CSVEVVARETQYF. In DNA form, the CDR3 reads TGCAGCGTTGAAGTGGTAGCTCGCGAGACCCAGTACTTC. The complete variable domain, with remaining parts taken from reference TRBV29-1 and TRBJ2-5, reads SAVISQKPSRDICQRGTSLTIQCQVDSQVTMMFWYRQQPGQSLTLIATANQGSEATYESGFVIDKFPISRPNLTFSTLTVSNMSPEDSSIYLCSVEVVARETQYFGPGTRLLVL.

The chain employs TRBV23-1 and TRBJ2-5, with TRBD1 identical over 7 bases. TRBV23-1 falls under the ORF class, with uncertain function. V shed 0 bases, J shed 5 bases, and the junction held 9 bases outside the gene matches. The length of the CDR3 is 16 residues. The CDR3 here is CASSQSHRGRSETQYF. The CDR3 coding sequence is TGCGCCAGCAGTCAATCACACAGGGGACGTAGCGAGACCCAGTACTTC.

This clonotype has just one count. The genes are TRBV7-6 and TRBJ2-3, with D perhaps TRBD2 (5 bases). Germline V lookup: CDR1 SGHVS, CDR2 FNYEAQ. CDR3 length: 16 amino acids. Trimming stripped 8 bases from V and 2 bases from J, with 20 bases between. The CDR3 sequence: CASGAVPGFATDTQYF. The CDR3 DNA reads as TGTGCCAGCGGAGCCGTCCCGGGGTTCGCCACAGATACGCAGTATTTT. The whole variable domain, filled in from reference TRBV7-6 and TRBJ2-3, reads GAGVSQSPRYKVTKRGQDVALRCDPISGHVSLYWYRQALGQGPEFLTYFNYEAQQDKSGLPNDRFSAERPEGSISTLTIQRTEQRDSAMYRCASGAVPGFATDTQYFGPGTRLTVL.